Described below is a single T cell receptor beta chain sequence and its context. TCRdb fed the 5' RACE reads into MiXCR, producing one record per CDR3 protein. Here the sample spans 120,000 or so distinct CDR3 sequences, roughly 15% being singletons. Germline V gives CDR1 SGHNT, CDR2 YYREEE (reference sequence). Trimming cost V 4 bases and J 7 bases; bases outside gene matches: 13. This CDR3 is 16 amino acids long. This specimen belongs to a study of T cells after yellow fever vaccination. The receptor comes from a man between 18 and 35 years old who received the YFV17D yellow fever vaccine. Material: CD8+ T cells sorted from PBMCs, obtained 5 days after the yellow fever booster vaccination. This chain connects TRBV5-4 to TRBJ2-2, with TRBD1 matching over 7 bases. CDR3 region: CASSPIWTGGGGELFF. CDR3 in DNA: TGTGCCAGCAGCCCCATCTGGACAGGTGGGGGCGGGGAGCTGTTTTTT.